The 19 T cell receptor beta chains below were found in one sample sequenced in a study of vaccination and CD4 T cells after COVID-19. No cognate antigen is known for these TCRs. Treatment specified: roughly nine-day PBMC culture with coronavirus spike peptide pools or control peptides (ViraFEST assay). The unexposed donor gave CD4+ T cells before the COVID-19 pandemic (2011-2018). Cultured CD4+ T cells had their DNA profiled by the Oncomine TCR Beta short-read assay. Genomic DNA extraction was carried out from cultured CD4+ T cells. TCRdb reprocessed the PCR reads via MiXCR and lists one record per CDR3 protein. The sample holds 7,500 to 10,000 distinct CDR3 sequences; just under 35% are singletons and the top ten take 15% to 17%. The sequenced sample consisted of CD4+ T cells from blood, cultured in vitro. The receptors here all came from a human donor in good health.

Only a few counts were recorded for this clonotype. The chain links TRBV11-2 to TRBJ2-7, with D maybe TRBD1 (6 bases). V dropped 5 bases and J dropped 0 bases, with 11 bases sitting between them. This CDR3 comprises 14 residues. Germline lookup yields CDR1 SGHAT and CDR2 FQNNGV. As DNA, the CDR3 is TGTGCCAGCAGCGCCAGGGGCGACTCCTACGAGCAGTACTTC. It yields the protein CASSARGDSYEQYF.

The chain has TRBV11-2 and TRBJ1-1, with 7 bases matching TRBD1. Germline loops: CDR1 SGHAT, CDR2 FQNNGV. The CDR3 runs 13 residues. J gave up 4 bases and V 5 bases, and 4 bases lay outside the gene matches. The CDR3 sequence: CASSKDRVTEAFF. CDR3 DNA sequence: TGTGCCAGCAGCAAAGACAGGGTCACTGAAGCTTTCTTT.

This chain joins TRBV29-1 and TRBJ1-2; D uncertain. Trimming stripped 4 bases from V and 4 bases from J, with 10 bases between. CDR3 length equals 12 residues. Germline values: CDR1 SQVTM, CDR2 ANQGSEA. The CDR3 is CSVVRAPYGYTF. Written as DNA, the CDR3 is TGCAGCGTTGTCCGCGCCCCCTATGGCTACACCTTC.

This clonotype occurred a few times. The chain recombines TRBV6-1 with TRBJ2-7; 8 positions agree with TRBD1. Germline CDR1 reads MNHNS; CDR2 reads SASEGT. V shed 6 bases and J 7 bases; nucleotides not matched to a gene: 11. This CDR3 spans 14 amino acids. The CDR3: CASSRQGTRWEQYF. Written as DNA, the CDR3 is TGTGCCAGCAGCCGACAGGGGACCAGGTGGGAGCAGTACTTC.

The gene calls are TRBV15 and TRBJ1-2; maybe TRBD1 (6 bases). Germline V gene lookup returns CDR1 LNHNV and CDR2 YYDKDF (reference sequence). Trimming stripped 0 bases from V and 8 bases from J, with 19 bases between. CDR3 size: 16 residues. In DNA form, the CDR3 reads TGTGCCACCAGCAGAGATAGGGAGGAGCGGGGGCGAGGCTACACCTTC. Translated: CATSRDREERGRGYTF. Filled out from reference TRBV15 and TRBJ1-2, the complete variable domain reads DAMVIQNPRYQVTQFGKPVTLSCSQTLNHNVMYWYQQKSSQAPKLLFHYYDKDFNNEADTPDNFQSRRPNTSFCFLDIRSPGLGDTAMYLCATSRDREERGRGYTFGSGTRLTVV.

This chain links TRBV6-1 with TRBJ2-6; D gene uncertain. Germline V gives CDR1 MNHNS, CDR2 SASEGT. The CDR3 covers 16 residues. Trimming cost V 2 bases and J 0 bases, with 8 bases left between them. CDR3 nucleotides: TGTGCCAGCAGTGAATCCCGGGCCTCTGGGGCCAACGTCCTGACTTTC. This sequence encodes CASSESRASGANVLTF.

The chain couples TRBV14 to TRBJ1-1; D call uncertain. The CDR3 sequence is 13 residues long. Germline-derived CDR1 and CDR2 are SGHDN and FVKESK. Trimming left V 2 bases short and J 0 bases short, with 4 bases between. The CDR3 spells CASSQQMNTEAFF. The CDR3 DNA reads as TGTGCCAGCAGCCAACAAATGAACACTGAAGCTTTCTTT.

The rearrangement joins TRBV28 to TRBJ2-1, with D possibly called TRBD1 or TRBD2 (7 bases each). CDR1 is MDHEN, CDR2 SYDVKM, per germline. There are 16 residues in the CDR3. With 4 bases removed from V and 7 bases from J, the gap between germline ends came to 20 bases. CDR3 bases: TGTGCCAGCAGTTCTCCCGTCCCAGGGGGAGGGAATGAGCAGTTCTTC. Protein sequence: CASSSPVPGGGNEQFF.

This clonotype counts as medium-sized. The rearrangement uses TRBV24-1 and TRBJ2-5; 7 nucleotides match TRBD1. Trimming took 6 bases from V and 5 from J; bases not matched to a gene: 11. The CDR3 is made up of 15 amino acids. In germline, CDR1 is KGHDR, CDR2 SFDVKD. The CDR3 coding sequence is TGTGCCACCAGTACCCGGGACAGTCGAAGGGAGACCCAGTACTTC. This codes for CATSTRDSRRETQYF.

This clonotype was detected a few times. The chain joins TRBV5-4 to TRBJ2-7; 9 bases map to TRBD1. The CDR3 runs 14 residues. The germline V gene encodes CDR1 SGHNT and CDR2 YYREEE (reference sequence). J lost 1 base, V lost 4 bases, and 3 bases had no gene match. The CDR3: CASSLGQGSYEQYF. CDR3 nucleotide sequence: TGTGCCAGCAGCCTGGGACAGGGATCCTACGAGCAGTACTTC.

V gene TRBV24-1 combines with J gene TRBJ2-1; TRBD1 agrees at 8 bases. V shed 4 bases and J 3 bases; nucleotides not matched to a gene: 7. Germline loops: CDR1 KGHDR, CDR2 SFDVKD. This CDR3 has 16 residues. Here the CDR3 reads CATSETGQGNYNEQFF. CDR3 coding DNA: TGTGCCACCAGTGAGACCGGACAGGGAAACTACAATGAGCAGTTCTTC.

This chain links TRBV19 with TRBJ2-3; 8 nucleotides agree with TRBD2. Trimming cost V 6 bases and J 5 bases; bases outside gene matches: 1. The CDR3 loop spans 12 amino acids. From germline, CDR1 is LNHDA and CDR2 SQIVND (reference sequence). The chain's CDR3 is CASRLAGDTQYF. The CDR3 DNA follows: TGTGCCAGTAGGCTAGCGGGAGATACGCAGTATTTT.

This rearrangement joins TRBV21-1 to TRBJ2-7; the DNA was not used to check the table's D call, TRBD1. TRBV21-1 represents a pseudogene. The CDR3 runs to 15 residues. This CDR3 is CASRIRGGSSYEQYF. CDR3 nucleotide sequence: TGTGCCAGCAGGATTAGGGGGGGATCCTCCTACGAGCAGTACTTC.

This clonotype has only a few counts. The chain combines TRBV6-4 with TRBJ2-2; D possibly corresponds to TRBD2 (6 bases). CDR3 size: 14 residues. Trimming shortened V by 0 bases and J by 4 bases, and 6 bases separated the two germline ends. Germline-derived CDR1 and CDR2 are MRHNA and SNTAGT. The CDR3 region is CASSDSTSTGELFF. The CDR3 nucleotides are TGTGCCAGCAGTGACTCGACTAGCACCGGGGAGCTGTTTTTT.

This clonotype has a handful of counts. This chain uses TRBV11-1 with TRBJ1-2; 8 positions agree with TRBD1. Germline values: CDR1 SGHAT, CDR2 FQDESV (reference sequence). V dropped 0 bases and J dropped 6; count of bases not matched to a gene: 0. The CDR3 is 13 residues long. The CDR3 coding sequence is TGTGCCAGCAGCTTAGCGGACAGGGATGGCTACACCTTC. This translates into CASSLADRDGYTF.

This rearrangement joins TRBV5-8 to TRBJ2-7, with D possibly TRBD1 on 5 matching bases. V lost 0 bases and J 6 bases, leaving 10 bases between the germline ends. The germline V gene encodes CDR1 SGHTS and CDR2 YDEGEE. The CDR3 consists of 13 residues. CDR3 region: CASSLGQFVEQYF. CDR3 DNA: TGTGCCAGCAGCTTGGGACAGTTTGTCGAGCAGTACTTC.

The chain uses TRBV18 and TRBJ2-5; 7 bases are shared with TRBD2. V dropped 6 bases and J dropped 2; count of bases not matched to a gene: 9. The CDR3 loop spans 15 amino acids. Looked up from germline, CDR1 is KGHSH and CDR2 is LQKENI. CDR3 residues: CASSPQRGSQETQYF. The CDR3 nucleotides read TGTGCCAGCTCTCCCCAGCGGGGCTCACAAGAGACCCAGTACTTC.

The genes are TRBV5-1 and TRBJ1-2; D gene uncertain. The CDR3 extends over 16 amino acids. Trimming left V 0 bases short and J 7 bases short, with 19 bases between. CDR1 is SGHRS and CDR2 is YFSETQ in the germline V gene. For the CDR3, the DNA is TGCGCCAGCAGCTTGGTCGACGGACCGACCTTAAGTGGCTACACCTTC. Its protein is CASSLVDGPTLSGYTF.

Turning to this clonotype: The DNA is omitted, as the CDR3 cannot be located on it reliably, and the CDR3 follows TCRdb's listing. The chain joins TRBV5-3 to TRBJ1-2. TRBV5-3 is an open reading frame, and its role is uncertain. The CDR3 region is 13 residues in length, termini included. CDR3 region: CASSLLGNYGCTF.